This paragraph covers one T cell receptor (beta chain) sequence. As yet, its antigen is unknown. 60 Vbeta and 13 Jbeta primers were used in PCR. Methods used by the authors: There were some 87 million unique TCR beta chains by a later count, and about 12 million of them were shared. Sequenced by immunoSEQ multiplex PCR; TCRdb stores in-frame clones only, minus some. D and trimming were read from the DNA, whereas the V and J calls and clone size are those reported in that table. The repertoire consists of some 100,000 clones, with 84% occurring once and the leading ten covering about 1.2%. The ends were cut back, 0 bases at V and 9 bases at J, with 12 bases in the middle. The CDR3 totals 15 residues. The germline V gene encodes CDR1 LNHNV and CDR2 YYDKDF (reference sequence). The sample comes from a study of cytomegalovirus exposure and HLA in healthy donors. Study-level results: The authors listed over 150 TCR beta chains as cytomegalovirus-associated.

The source material was PBMCs. V usage is TRBV15 and J usage is TRBJ1-6, with a possible D match to TRBD1 (5 bases). The sequence was collected from a young woman in good health and CMV-seronegative. DNA of the CDR3: TGTGCCACCAGCAGAGATATGGGGAGGGGTTCACCCCTCCACTTT. Amino acid sequence: CATSRDMGRGSPLHF.